This T cell receptor (beta chain) was retrieved from a study of T cell repertoires in cytomegalovirus infection. A single record per CDR3 protein comes from TCRdb applying MiXCR to the reads. The sample yields hundreds of thousands of distinct CDR3 sequences, 31% seen once. Specimen: PBMCs. This sequence was found in a human donor in good health (CMV status not recorded). Some clones in this sample may be carry-over from other donors' samples.

DNA of the CDR3: TGCAGTGCTAAAGCGGGCAGCCCCACTCCTGAAGCTTTCTTT. This encodes CSAKAGSPTPEAFF. The chain recombines TRBV20-1 with TRBJ1-1; D gene uncertain. The V and J ends lost 4 bases and 6 bases respectively, with 18 bases between them. Germline loops: CDR1 DFQATT, CDR2 SNEGSKA (reference sequence). The CDR3 covers 14 residues.